This T cell receptor beta chain was sequenced during a study of CD8 T cells in ankylosing spondylitis. Germline CDR1 SGHTA, CDR2 FQGNSA. There are 15 residues in the CDR3. The V gene lost 3 bases and the J gene lost 4 bases, with 14 bases spanning the gap. This clonotype was counted many times. TCRdb used MiXCR to reprocess the 5' RACE reads, holding one entry per CDR3 protein. The repertoire consists of roughly 250,000 distinct CDR3 sequences, with 7.5% to 9% occurring once and the leading ten covering around 6.8%. The chain has TRBV7-2 and TRBJ2-3, with D possibly matching TRBD2 (6 bases). The clonotype comes from a male donor with ankylosing spondylitis or in good health (not recorded which). The source material was blood, either unsorted or a sorted T cell fraction (not recorded which). The CDR3 here is CASSFYGRGPDTQYF. The CDR3 DNA reads TGTGCCAGCAGCTTTTACGGGAGAGGGCCAGATACGCAGTATTTT. Filled out from reference TRBV7-2 and TRBJ2-3, the complete variable domain reads GAGVSQSPSNKVTEKGKDVELRCDPISGHTALYWYRQSLGQGLEFLIYFQGNSAPDKSGLPSDRFSAERTGGSVSTLTIQRTQQEDSAVYLCASSFYGRGPDTQYFGPGTRLTVL.